The 26 T cell receptor beta chains reported below all come from one sample, sequenced in a study of human thymus T cells. Resections from corrective heart surgery supplied the thymus tissue. TCRdb keeps only in-frame clones here, not all; method: immunoSEQ multiplex PCR. The sample consists of roughly 86,000 clones, just over 95% of them appearing once. Sequences were obtained from thymus tissue. Source of these receptors: a boy younger than two with a congenital heart defect but otherwise immunologically healthy.

The chain combines TRBV27 with TRBJ2-7; TRBD2 might be the D (5 bases). The germline CDR1 and CDR2 sequences are MNHEY and SMNVEV (reference sequence). The V end was cut by 5 bases, the J end by 4 bases, with 18 bases between. The CDR3 sequence is 15 residues long. The CDR3: CASSPTSSVGYEQYF. As DNA, the CDR3 is TGTGCCAGCAGTCCAACTAGTTCTGTGGGGTACGAGCAGTACTTC.

V usage is TRBV10-2 and J usage is TRBJ2-5; tentatively, D is TRBD2 (5 bases). The CDR3 runs to 19 residues. V was shortened by 0 bases and J by 7 bases, with 27 bases between the two germline ends. The germline V gene encodes CDR1 WSHSY and CDR2 SAAADI. CDR3: CASSESRASQALPSTTQYF. The CDR3 nucleotides read TGCGCCAGCAGTGAGTCGAGGGCCAGCCAGGCCCTCCCAAGCACGACCCAGTACTTC.

This chain links TRBV2 with TRBJ2-3; D may be TRBD1 or TRBD2 (5 bases each). This CDR3 contains 18 residues. Between the trimmed V and J ends, which lost 7 bases and 1 base, there was a span of 24 bases. The germline V gene encodes CDR1 SNHLY and CDR2 FYNNEI. The CDR3: CASKNTTSGTFGTDTQYF. Written as DNA, the CDR3 is TGTGCCAGCAAGAATACTACTTCGGGGACCTTTGGCACAGATACGCAGTATTTT.

V and J are TRBV15 and TRBJ1-3, with D possibly matching TRBD1 (5 bases). There are 15 residues in the CDR3. Looked up from germline, CDR1 is LNHNV and CDR2 is YYDKDF (reference sequence). V was pared by 5 bases and J by 0 bases, with 11 bases between. The CDR3 reads CATSVPGLSGNTIYF. The DNA of the CDR3 is TGTGCCACCAGCGTCCCGGGACTCTCTGGAAACACCATATATTTT.

The V call is TRBV4-3, the J call TRBJ2-7; TRBD2 agrees at 16 bases. The trim removed 3 bases at V and 3 bases at J, leaving 8 bases unmatched. From germline, CDR1 is LGHNA and CDR2 YSLEER. There are 18 residues in the CDR3. CDR3 loop: CASSHGTSGGENCYEQYF. As DNA, the CDR3 is TGCGCCAGCAGCCATGGGACTAGCGGGGGGGAGAACTGCTACGAGCAGTACTTC.

J is TRBJ2-7 and V is TRBV9, with D possibly TRBD1 on 5 matching bases. Trimming cost V 2 bases and J 5 bases, with 14 bases left between them. CDR3 length: 14 amino acids. Germline loops: CDR1 SGDLS, CDR2 YYNGEE. This CDR3 reads CASSVRGVRDEQYF. The CDR3 DNA reads as TGTGCCAGCAGCGTTAGGGGCGTCAGGGACGAGCAGTACTTC. Full variable domain (remainder filled in from reference TRBV9 and TRBJ2-7): DSGVTQTPKHLITATGQRVTLRCSPRSGDLSVYWYQQSLDQGLQFLIQYYNGEERAKGNILERFSAQQFPDLHSELNLSSLELGDSALYFCASSVRGVRDEQYFGPGTRLTVT.

This chain joins TRBV5-6 and TRBJ2-5; either TRBD1 or TRBD2 may supply D (6 bases each). Trimming left V 4 bases short and J 3 bases short, with 16 bases between. This CDR3 region has 15 residues. Germline loops: CDR1 SGHDT, CDR2 YYEEEE. Written as DNA, the CDR3 is TGTGCCAGCAGCGGCGGGACAACGGGAAAAGAGACCCAGTACTTC. It specifies CASSGGTTGKETQYF.

The CDR3 here is CASSAWTGYGYTF. CDR3 DNA sequence: TGTGCCAGCAGTGCCTGGACGGGTTATGGCTACACCTTC. V gene TRBV6-1 combines with J gene TRBJ1-2; no clear D gene. Deletions cut 4 bases from V and 5 bases from J, with 11 bases between. CDR3 size: 13 residues. Germline V gene sequence: CDR1 MNHNS, CDR2 SASEGT.

This chain links TRBV19 with TRBJ2-3, with D possibly being TRBD1 (7 bases). Between the trimmed V and J ends, which lost 11 bases and 4 bases, there was a span of 16 bases. Germline CDR1 is LNHDA and CDR2 is SQIVND (reference sequence). The CDR3 loop spans 13 amino acids. The CDR3 region has the DNA TGTGCCCTTTGGGACAGCGGGTCAGATACGCAGTATTTT. It specifies CALWDSGSDTQYF.

This chain uses TRBV27 with TRBJ2-5; 7 nucleotides match TRBD1. This CDR3 is built from 16 residues. CDR1 is MNHEY and CDR2 is SMNVEV in the germline V gene (reference sequence). The V and J ends lost 2 bases and 3 bases, in that order; junction bases with no gene match: 9. This CDR3 is CASSLRTGTEEETQYF. The CDR3 region has the DNA TGTGCCAGCAGTTTACGGACAGGTACGGAGGAAGAGACCCAGTACTTC.

This chain uses TRBV6-4 with TRBJ1-6; TRBD1 agrees at 10 bases. Germline loops: CDR1 MRHNA, CDR2 SNTAGT. Losses at the gene ends were 4 bases for V and 4 bases for J; bases not matched to a gene: 7. This CDR3 comprises 17 residues. The CDR3 loop is CASSARDRGTYNSPLHF. Written as DNA, the CDR3 is TGTGCCAGCAGTGCCCGGGACAGGGGAACTTATAATTCACCCCTCCACTTT.

The V and J genes are TRBV10-3 and TRBJ1-2; D remains unclear. CDR1 ENHRY and CDR2 SYGVKD come from the germline V gene. V lost 6 bases and J 0 bases, leaving 8 bases between the germline ends. The CDR3 runs to 13 residues. The CDR3 sequence: CAIRDPANYGYTF. CDR3 DNA: TGTGCCATCAGGGACCCAGCTAACTATGGCTACACCTTC.

The chain carries TRBV28 and TRBJ2-5; 8 nucleotides align to TRBD1. CDR1 is MDHEN and CDR2 is SYDVKM in the germline V gene. J lost 1 base, V lost 7 bases, and 17 bases had no gene match. The CDR3 extends over 18 amino acids. The CDR3, as DNA: TGTGCCAGCAAGGGCCAGGGGGCCGTCGGTCCCGTCCAAGAGACCCAGTACTTC. Translated: CASKGQGAVGPVQETQYF.

The gene calls are TRBV11-3 and TRBJ2-1; possible D gene TRBD1, 6 bases. Trimming stripped 5 bases from V and 0 bases from J, with 14 bases between. Per germline, CDR1 SGHNT and CDR2 YENEEA. The CDR3 has 16 amino acids. This CDR3 is CASSVTDRSSYNEQFF. The CDR3 region has the DNA TGTGCCAGCAGCGTAACCGACAGGAGCTCCTACAATGAGCAGTTCTTC.

The rearrangement links TRBV18 to TRBJ1-2, with D unresolved. The V gene lost 8 bases and the J gene lost 3 bases, with 13 bases spanning the gap. The CDR3 has 13 residues. Germline V gives CDR1 KGHSH, CDR2 LQKENI. CDR3 sequence reads: CASGPLTDYGYTF. CDR3 nucleotides: TGTGCCAGCGGGCCCCTAACGGACTATGGCTACACCTTC.

This clone has a single count. The rearrangement links TRBV14 to TRBJ1-1, with D perhaps TRBD1 (5 bases). This CDR3 has 16 residues. Germline values: CDR1 SGHDN, CDR2 FVKESK. Deletions cut 2 bases from V and 0 bases from J, with 13 bases between. CDR3 in amino acids: CASSQPSRGMNTEAFF. Here the CDR3 DNA reads TGTGCCAGCAGCCAACCTTCCCGGGGGATGAACACTGAAGCTTTCTTT. The entire variable domain, with the rest obtained from reference TRBV14 and TRBJ1-1, is as follows: EAGVTQFPSHSVIEKGQTVTLRCDPISGHDNLYWYRRVMGKEIKFLLHFVKESKQDESGMPNNRFLAERTGGTYSTLKVQPAELEDSGVYFCASSQPSRGMNTEAFFGQGTRLTVV.

This sequence joins TRBV28 and TRBJ1-5, with 10 bases matching TRBD1. The V gene end was trimmed by 0 bases and the J gene end by 4 bases; junction bases not matched to a gene: 6. The CDR3 is 17 amino acids. The germline CDR1 and CDR2 sequences are MDHEN and SYDVKM. CDR3 DNA sequence: TGTGCCAGCAGTTTATGCGACAGGGGGCTTAGGAATCAGCCCCAGCATTTT. This gives the protein CASSLCDRGLRNQPQHF.

The V call is TRBV10-1, the J call TRBJ2-2; 9 bases map to TRBD2. CDR3 length: 17 amino acids. Trimming removed 2 bases from V and 3 bases from J; junction bases left unmatched: 7. Looked up from germline, CDR1 is WNHNN and CDR2 is SYGVQD (reference sequence). The CDR3 here is CASSEKRREGDTGELFF. In nucleotides, the CDR3 is TGCGCCAGCAGTGAGAAGAGGCGGGAGGGCGACACCGGGGAGCTGTTTTTT.

The rearrangement uses TRBV7-2 and TRBJ2-7, with D unresolved. Deletions cut 2 bases from V and 7 bases from J, with 12 bases between. This CDR3 is 13 amino acids long. The V gene's germline CDR1 is SGHTA and CDR2 FQGNSA. CDR3 nucleotide sequence: TGTGCCAGCAGCTTATTGGCCCACTTGGAGCAGTACTTC. This translates into CASSLLAHLEQYF.

In this sample, this clone turned up once. The chain joins TRBV5-5 to TRBJ2-1, with TRBD2 identical over 10 bases. The ends lost 3 bases at V and 8 bases at J; junction bases unmatched: 20. This CDR3 is 19 amino acids long. Germline CDR1 reads SGHKS; CDR2 reads YYEKEE (reference sequence). The CDR3, as DNA: TGTGCCAGCAGCTCACCGACAGGGCCAAGCTTGGGACTAGCGCATGAGCAGTTCTTC. Its translation: CASSSPTGPSLGLAHEQFF.

This clone was counted once. The chain has TRBV7-9 and TRBJ1-3; tentative D call: TRBD1 (5 bases). The germline V gene has CDR1 SEHNR and CDR2 FQNEAQ (reference sequence). Trimming removed 1 base from V and 0 bases from J, with 13 bases in between. The CDR3 is 17 amino acids. The chain's CDR3 is CASSLVLGAPSGNTIYF. CDR3 nucleotides: TGTGCCAGCAGCTTAGTTCTCGGGGCCCCCTCTGGAAACACCATATATTTT.

A single count supports this clone. This chain uses TRBV6-5 with TRBJ2-7; the match to TRBD1 covers 7 bases. V was pared by 4 bases and J by 2 bases, with 11 bases of the junction left unmatched. CDR1 MNHEY and CDR2 SVGAGI come from the germline V gene. There are 16 residues in the CDR3. DNA of the CDR3: TGTGCCAGCAGTTCCCATCGACAGGGAAGGACCTACGAGCAGTACTTC. It codes for CASSSHRQGRTYEQYF.

The chain links TRBV15 to TRBJ2-7, with D tentatively TRBD1 (7 bases). CDR1 and CDR2 (germline): LNHNV, YYDKDF (reference sequence). The CDR3 is 15 amino acids. The V end lost 6 bases, the J end lost 0 bases, and 15 bases lay between the germline ends. CDR3 sequence: CATRGGQASSYEQYF. The CDR3 DNA reads TGTGCCACCAGGGGAGGACAGGCTAGCTCCTACGAGCAGTACTTC.

V usage is TRBV7-9 and J usage is TRBJ2-3, with TRBD2 identical over 8 bases. Germline V gene data show CDR1 as SEHNR and CDR2 as FQNEAQ (reference sequence). The CDR3 extends over 14 amino acids. After removal of 6 bases from V and 4 bases from J, the junction contained 6 bases not matched to a gene. CDR3 bases: TGTGCCAGCAGGCGCAGCGGGAGTTCAGATACGCAGTATTTT. Translated: CASRRSGSSDTQYF.

The rearrangement links TRBV10-1 to TRBJ2-7; 7 bases map to TRBD2. The CDR3 sequence is 15 residues long. V trimming: 7 bases; J trimming: 7 bases; junction bases outside the gene matches: 16. From germline, CDR1 is WNHNN and CDR2 SYGVQD (reference sequence). CDR3 residues: CASIYIGRTKWEQYF. CDR3 DNA: TGCGCCAGCATATACATCGGGAGGACGAAGTGGGAGCAGTACTTC.

The chain carries TRBV6-6 and TRBJ1-5, with 8 bases aligning to TRBD1. The CDR3 runs 13 residues. Germline CDR1 MNHNY, CDR2 SVGAGI (reference sequence). V lost 10 bases to trimming and J lost 5 bases; unmatched junction nucleotides: 7. CDR3 region: CATRTGTDQPQHF. The CDR3 DNA sequence: TGTGCCACCCGGACAGGGACAGATCAGCCCCAGCATTTT.